Listed here are 11 T cell receptor beta chains from one sample, sequenced in a study of T cells expressing NK-cell markers. No DNA is given; TCRdb re-called the 5' RACE reads and lists each CDR3 protein once. Listed are some 340,000 distinct CDR3 sequences; roughly 5.5% falls within the top ten. Sample: blood T cells: a sorted CD56 or NKG2C T cell subset, CD4+ or CD8+ T cells, or bulk PBMC T cells (not recorded which). The receptors here all came from a man aged 18-75 years in good health.

The CDR3 loop reads CASSSMGGAFNEQFF. This rearrangement joins TRBV7-2 to TRBJ2-1; TCRdb reports TRBD1, a call that lacks DNA to check it against. The CDR3 has 15 amino acids. Per the germline V gene, CDR1 is SGHTA and CDR2 is FQGNSA.

The V and J genes are TRBV28 and TRBJ1-1; TCRdb lists TRBD1, though no DNA is available to test this call. CDR3 length: 14 residues. The V gene's germline CDR1 is MDHEN and CDR2 SYDVKM. CDR3 protein: CASKTGTVSTEAFF.

The chain recombines TRBV20-1 with TRBJ1-5. The CDR3 length is 15 residues. CDR1 DFQATT and CDR2 SNEGSKA come from the germline V gene (reference sequence). The CDR3 protein is CSASRGGVGNQPQHF.

CDR3: CASSSKGSLYF. This chain connects TRBV7-9 to TRBJ2-7. This CDR3 is built from 11 residues. Looked up from germline, CDR1 is SEHNR and CDR2 is FQNEAQ (reference sequence). The full variable domain, rest sourced from reference TRBV7-9 and TRBJ2-7, is DTGVSQNPRHKITKRGQNVTFRCDPISEHNRLYWYRQTLGQGPEFLTYFQNEAQLEKSRLLSDRFSAERPKGSFSTLEIQRTEQGDSAMYLCASSSKGSLYFGPGTRLTVT.

The genes are TRBV7-9 and TRBJ2-2; TCRdb indicates TRBD2, and absent DNA this call remains unverified. Germline values: CDR1 SEHNR, CDR2 FQNEAQ (reference sequence). The CDR3 sequence is 12 residues long. This CDR3 reads CASSWAGGELFF.

V and J are TRBV7-8 and TRBJ2-5; TCRdb designates TRBD1, a call that cannot be tested without DNA. CDR1 is SGHVS and CDR2 is FQNEAQ in the germline V gene. This CDR3 has 16 amino acids. Here the CDR3 reads CASSPRDRGTQETQYF.

J is TRBJ1-1 and V is TRBV20-1; TCRdb's D gene call, TRBD1, goes unchecked for lack of DNA. Germline V lookup: CDR1 DFQATT, CDR2 SNEGSKA (reference sequence). The CDR3 consists of 14 residues. CDR3 residues: CSAAILQVHTEAFF.

The CDR3 here is CASSLAGFGETQYF. The rearrangement joins TRBV7-7 to TRBJ2-5. Germline CDR1 reads SSHAT; CDR2 reads FNYEAQ (reference sequence). This CDR3 spans 14 amino acids.

The chain employs TRBV7-2 and TRBJ2-3; absent DNA, TCRdb's TRBD2 call cannot be checked. This CDR3 is built from 16 residues. CDR1 SGHTA and CDR2 FQGNSA come from the germline V gene. The CDR3 spells CASSYRESDRRYTQYF.

The V gene is TRBV20-1, the J gene TRBJ1-3; TCRdb reports TRBD1, a call that lacks DNA to check it against. The V gene's germline CDR1 is DFQATT and CDR2 SNEGSKA (reference sequence). The CDR3 spans 15 residues. The CDR3 reads CSARGTVISGNTIYF.

This chain joins TRBV12-3 or TRBV12-4 and TRBJ2-2; absent DNA, TCRdb's TRBD1 call cannot be checked. The CDR3 is made up of 16 amino acids. The chain's CDR3 is CASSRSRDTLTGELFF.